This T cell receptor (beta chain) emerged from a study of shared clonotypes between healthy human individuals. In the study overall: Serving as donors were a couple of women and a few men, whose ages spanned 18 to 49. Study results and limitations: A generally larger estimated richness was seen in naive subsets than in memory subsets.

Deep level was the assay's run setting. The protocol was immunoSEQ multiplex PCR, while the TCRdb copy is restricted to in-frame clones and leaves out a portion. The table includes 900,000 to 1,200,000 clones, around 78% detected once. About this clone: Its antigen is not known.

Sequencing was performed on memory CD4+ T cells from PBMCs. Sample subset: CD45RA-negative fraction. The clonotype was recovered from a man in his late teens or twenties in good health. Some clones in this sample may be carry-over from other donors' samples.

In nucleotides, the CDR3 is TGCGCCAGCCGACAGGGGAATGAAAAACTGTTTTTT. It yields the protein CASRQGNEKLFF. The chain combines TRBV5-1 with TRBJ1-4; 8 bases are a match to TRBD1. With 7 bases clipped from V and 5 bases from J, the junction kept 1 base outside the gene matches. Germline V CDR1 and CDR2: SGHRS, YFSETQ. The length of the CDR3 is 12 residues.